These T cell receptor beta chains were read from a single sample in a study of blood T cell repertoires in COVID-19. This table comes from immunoSEQ multiplex PCR, and its TCRdb copy is limited to in-frame clones, with some not included. The sample contains under 250,000 clones, about 82% of which appear only once. Sequencing was done on a sample of peripheral blood. The source is a woman aged 80 or over with COVID-19, enrolled during active disease. The conserved cysteine and the conserved F or W are not part of the CDR3 here. The D gene is left open where the match is weak. Clone size appears in some rows only: once, few, many, or a class for an expanded clone.

-,TRBJ2-3,TRBV27,-,ASRLQGTDTQY
-,TRBJ1-1,TRBV6-6,-,ASSYSQGTEAF
-,TRBJ1-5,TRBV18,-,ASSPGGDQPQH
-,TRBJ1-3,TRBV28,-,ASRYTGLGNTIY
-,TRBJ2-5,TRBV19,TRBD2,ASSRLAGANQETQY
-,TRBJ1-4,TRBV2,TRBD1,ASHPGTGREKLF
-,TRBJ2-1,TRBV7-2,-,ASSLTGGNEQF
-,TRBJ2-2,TRBV24-1,TRBD2,ATGASGTPGAGELF
-,TRBJ2-5,TRBV7-6,-,ASSAPGSALQETQY
-,TRBJ2-5,TRBV29-1,-,SAGASSETQY
few,TRBJ2-5,TRBV28,TRBD1,ASRPGTDKETQY
-,TRBJ2-7,TRBV6-5,TRBD1,ASSPTRDRDYEQY
-,TRBJ1-4,TRBV7-7,TRBD1,ASSSGQGTNEKLF
-,TRBJ1-1,TRBV19,TRBD1,ASSITGVDRITNRRPHTEAF
once,TRBJ1-4,TRBV3-1/TRBV3-2,-,ASSQDWISGGNEKLF
-,TRBJ1-6,TRBV30,-,AWRRDRKGSPLH
-,TRBJ1-1,TRBV5-1,-,ASSLRGQPEAF
-,TRBJ1-2,TRBV11-2,-,ASSLGGGYGYT
-,TRBJ1-5,TRBV18,-,ASSASGLSNQPQH
-,TRBJ1-6,TRBV2,-,ASLETGHSSYNSPLH
-,TRBJ1-2,TRBV6-5,TRBD1,ASSSFDRGANYGYT
-,TRBJ1-3,TRBV11-2,-,ASSLMDSRNTIY
-,TRBJ1-1,TRBV29-1,TRBD1,SVVETGGGTEAF
-,TRBJ1-4,TRBV6-6,-,ASSLATNEKLF
-,TRBJ2-1,TRBV28,TRBD1,ASSLVRTGGYNEQF
-,TRBJ2-5,TRBV19,TRBD1,ASSAPGQGSGAQY
-,TRBJ1-2,TRBV5-4,TRBD1,ASSFRDRDGYT
-,TRBJ2-5,TRBV7-9,TRBD1,ASSLGTGGEAQY
-,TRBJ1-2,TRBV5-1,TRBD1,ASSPNPGGGGYT
-,TRBJ2-5,TRBV6-4,-,ASSEGAGIETQY
-,TRBJ1-5,TRBV30,-,AWSAGGNQPQH
-,TRBJ2-5,TRBV24-1,TRBD1,ATLVPGQGLGETQY
-,TRBJ2-2,TRBV19,TRBD2,ASSIGLAGGYTGELF
-,TRBJ1-1,TRBV11-2,-,ASSFQGYSEAF
-,TRBJ2-6,TRBV5-4,TRBD2,ASSPSGGLRANVLT
-,TRBJ1-1,TRBV5-1,TRBD1,ASRSTGGVGAF
-,TRBJ1-1,TRBV3-1/TRBV3-2,-,ASTPTLTANTEAF
-,TRBJ2-5,TRBV24-1,-,ATSDPSRETQY
once,TRBJ1-1,TRBV18,-,ASSPLGQGTEAF
once,TRBJ1-4,TRBV28,TRBD1,ASRGQGDEKLF
-,TRBJ2-3,TRBV10-1,-,ASSRGVSTGPASTDTQY
-,TRBJ1-2,TRBV5-1,-,ASRRLGRIPDYGYT
-,TRBJ1-1,TRBV15,TRBD1,ATSRRQGNTEAF
-,TRBJ2-1,TRBV5-1,TRBD2,ASSLGLATINEQF
-,TRBJ1-1,TRBV6-6,TRBD1,ASTRGQGGEAF
-,TRBJ2-3,TRBV18,-,ASSLQGDTQY
-,TRBJ1-1,TRBV28,TRBD1,AIGTGVFAF
once,TRBJ2-3,TRBV7-8,-,ASSLFRDTDTQY
-,TRBJ1-2,TRBV3-1/TRBV3-2,TRBD1,ASSSGTGGIYGYT
-,TRBJ2-7,TRBV4-1,-,ASSFSLRGEQY
-,TRBJ1-2,TRBV5-1,-,ASSLDWQGQGGYT
once,TRBJ1-1,TRBV6-6,-,ASSTQGTEAF
-,TRBJ1-2,TRBV18,TRBD1,ASSLGQDNYGYT
-,TRBJ2-1,TRBV6-2/TRBV6-3,TRBD1,ASSAGGSYNEQF
-,TRBJ2-3,TRBV7-2,-,ASSPRAPSGTDTQY
-,TRBJ1-1,TRBV3-1/TRBV3-2,-,ASSQVGGGSPEAF